This entry lists 5 T cell receptor beta chains sequenced from one sample in a study of T cells in tuberculosis. This table comes from immunoSEQ multiplex PCR, and its TCRdb copy is limited to in-frame clones, with some not included. The sample includes 45,000 or so clones, around 96% of them seen just once. Source material: PBMCs. These receptors all stem from a donor between 10 and 29 years old with latent tuberculosis or without tuberculosis infection.

The chain recombines TRBV5-4 with TRBJ2-7; D is ambiguous. The V gene's germline CDR1 is SGHNT and CDR2 YYREEE (reference sequence). V lost 0 bases to trimming and J lost 7 bases, with 11 bases between them. CDR3 length: 13 amino acids. Here the CDR3 DNA reads TGTGCCAGCAGCTTGGATTCGCGGCGGGAGCAGTACTTC. Encoded protein: CASSLDSRREQYF.

This clone was seen once. J is TRBJ2-3 and V is TRBV2; possible D gene TRBD2, 6 bases. The germline CDR1 and CDR2 sequences are SNHLY and FYNNEI. The V gene lost 4 bases and the J gene lost 0 bases, with 17 bases spanning the gap. This CDR3 spans 17 amino acids. The CDR3, as DNA: TGTGCCAGCAGTGTAAACTTAGCGGACTCTAGCACAGATACGCAGTATTTT. It is translated as CASSVNLADSSTDTQYF.

This chain connects TRBV5-1 to TRBJ2-2; 11 bases line up with TRBD2. The CDR3 runs 15 residues. The germline V gene encodes CDR1 SGHRS and CDR2 YFSETQ. With 0 bases clipped from V and 6 bases from J, the junction kept 1 base outside the gene matches. CDR3 sequence (DNA): TGCGCCAGCAGCTTGGGGGGACTAGCGGCCGGGGAGCTGTTTTTT. Encoded protein: CASSLGGLAAGELFF.

The V and J genes are TRBV6-5 and TRBJ2-2, with 7 nucleotides matching TRBD2. The CDR3 loop spans 10 amino acids. V was pared by 11 bases and J by 6 bases, with 0 bases of the junction left unmatched. CDR1 and CDR2 (germline): MNHEY, SVGAGI. The CDR3 nucleotides are TGTGCCGCGGGAGCCGGGGAGCTGTTTTTT. It is translated as CAAGAGELFF.

The chain recombines TRBV27 with TRBJ2-7; 9 positions agree with TRBD1. Germline CDR1 is MNHEY and CDR2 is SMNVEV (reference sequence). The V gene end was trimmed by 4 bases and the J gene end by 3 bases; junction bases not matched to a gene: 7. The CDR3 contains 15 residues. The chain's CDR3 is CASSSRDRVVYEQYF. In nucleotides, the CDR3 is TGTGCCAGCAGTTCCCGGGACAGGGTGGTCTACGAGCAGTACTTC.